Below are 32 T cell receptor beta chains sequenced from a single sample in a study of regulatory T cells in long-lasting Graves disease. Specified time point: newly diagnosed GD, antithyroid drugs for less than 3 months. From RNA extracted from PBMCs, the TCR library was made. Researchers made TCR beta libraries by using iRepertoire HTBI primers and running Arm-PCR on CDR3 regions. Each CDR3 protein gets one entry after TCRdb re-called the multiplex PCR reads with MiXCR. Altogether roughly 400,000 distinct CDR3 sequences are present, 16% being singletons, with the ten largest covering 20% to 25%. These data were also reused for a study on T cells in Graves' hyperthyroidism and ophthalmopathy.

Sequenced here: peripheral blood mononuclear cells (PBMCs), sampled at new diagnosis, from a patient treated with antithyroid drugs. The source is a woman aged 18-29 years with Graves disease.

This clonotype was counted ten times or more. The chain employs TRBV7-8 and TRBJ2-3; TRBD2 might be the D (6 bases). In germline, CDR1 is SGHVS, CDR2 FQNEAQ. CDR3 length: 17 amino acids. Trimming took off 2 bases at V and 3 bases at J, with 18 bases between the two ends. Here the CDR3 reads CASSLPGGGARTDTQYF. The CDR3 bases are TGTGCCAGCAGCTTACCCGGAGGAGGGGCGCGAACAGATACGCAGTATTTT.

This clonotype was seen many times. The V call is TRBV7-9, the J call TRBJ2-7, with 11 positions matching TRBD2. Germline CDR1 SEHNR, CDR2 FQNEAQ (reference sequence). Trimming at V came to 5 bases and at J to 2 bases, leaving 5 bases not matched to a gene. The CDR3 covers 15 residues. CDR3 in DNA: TGTGCCAGCAGCAAAACTAGCGGGAGTACCTACGAGCAGTACTTC. It encodes CASSKTSGSTYEQYF.

This clonotype was counted at least ten times. J is TRBJ2-7 and V is TRBV7-8, with a tentative D call TRBD1 (5 bases). The germline gives CDR1 SGHVS, CDR2 FQNEAQ. CDR3 length: 12 residues. CDR3 DNA sequence: TGTGCTTCTTCCAAGGGGCCCTACGAGCAGTACTTC. This encodes CASSKGPYEQYF.

About this clonotype itself: A read error is possible here, since a much larger clone lies one base away. The chain employs TRBV20-1 and TRBJ2-7; 7 bases align to TRBD2. The CDR3 length is 13 residues. Looked up from germline, CDR1 is DFQATT and CDR2 is SNEGSKA (reference sequence). CDR3 protein: CGGGEGSTHEQYF. The CDR3 DNA reads as TGCGGTGGTGGGGAGGGGAGTACCCACGAGCAGTACTTC.

This clonotype was seen a few times. The chain employs TRBV20-1 and TRBJ2-7, with TRBD1 identical over 11 bases. The CDR3 has 14 amino acids. V was clipped by 3 bases and J by 4 bases; unmatched bases: 5. Germline CDR1 reads DFQATT; CDR2 reads SNEGSKA (reference sequence). In DNA form, the CDR3 reads TGCAGTGCTAGGCGGGGACAGGGGGTTTACGAGCAGTACTTC. As protein: CSARRGQGVYEQYF.

The CDR3 bases are TGTGCCAGCTCACCACCGGGGAGATGGACGACCTTACCCCTCCACTTT. Amino acids: CASSPPGRWTTLPLHF. V is TRBV18 and J is TRBJ1-6; D gene ambiguous. This CDR3 region has 16 residues. From germline, CDR1 is KGHSH and CDR2 LQKENI. V was clipped by 0 bases and J by 12 bases, with 18 bases between them.

The V gene is TRBV20-1, the J gene TRBJ2-6; 7 nucleotides line up with TRBD1. V shed 3 bases and J 3 bases; nucleotides not matched to a gene: 5. This CDR3 region has 15 residues. CDR1 and CDR2 from the germline V gene are DFQATT and SNEGSKA (reference sequence). The CDR3 loop reads CSASTRGHGANVLTF. The CDR3 DNA is TGCAGTGCTAGTACGAGGGGGCATGGGGCCAACGTCCTGACTTTC.

This clonotype was detected a few times. The chain joins TRBV7-9 to TRBJ1-2; TRBD1 is a possible D gene (5 bases). The germline V gene encodes CDR1 SEHNR and CDR2 FQNEAQ (reference sequence). Deletions cut 3 bases from V and 5 bases from J, with 19 bases between. The CDR3 totals 16 residues. The CDR3 loop reads CASSFYGGGHGYGYTF. The DNA of the CDR3 is TGTGCCAGCAGCTTCTACGGCGGCGGACATGGATATGGCTACACCTTC.

This clonotype was detected only a few times. The rearrangement joins TRBV12-3 or TRBV12-4 to TRBJ2-7; 8 bases align to TRBD1. Unmatched junction bases numbered 7, after V lost 3 bases and J lost 3 bases. CDR3 length equals 15 residues. The CDR3 nucleotides are TGTGCCAGCAGTTTGAAACAGGGGGAAGACTACGAGCAGTACTTC. It specifies CASSLKQGEDYEQYF.

This clonotype appeared many times. The rearrangement links TRBV12-3 or TRBV12-4 to TRBJ2-5, with a tentative D call TRBD2 (6 bases). The CDR3 totals 14 residues. Trimming pared 6 bases from V and 5 bases from J, leaving 16 bases between. The CDR3 protein is CASRTGSGGETQYF. In DNA form, the CDR3 reads TGTGCCAGCAGAACGGGGTCCGGGGGTGAGACCCAGTACTTC.

The J gene is TRBJ2-2, the V gene TRBV20-1; 8 positions match TRBD2. This CDR3 is 15 amino acids long. V was clipped by 0 bases and J by 6 bases; unmatched bases: 6. Germline CDR1 DFQATT, CDR2 SNEGSKA (reference sequence). CDR3: CSARDAGGVSGELFF. Here the CDR3 DNA reads TGCAGTGCTAGAGATGCGGGAGGAGTGTCCGGGGAGCTGTTTTTT.

This clonotype has more than one count but fewer than ten. The junction departs from germline at one end; a sequencing error may be responsible. Here the CDR3 DNA reads TGTGGCAGCAGCGCAACAGGGGGGGTTCGGGAGACCCAGTACTTC. It yields the protein CGSSATGGVRETQYF. The chain uses TRBV2 and TRBJ2-5; D possibly corresponds to TRBD1 (8 bases). This CDR3 is built from 15 residues. Germline-derived CDR1 and CDR2 are SNHLY and FYNNEI.

At least ten counts were recorded for this clonotype. The J gene is TRBJ1-5, the V gene TRBV12-3 or TRBV12-4; D is unresolved. The length of the CDR3 is 15 residues. Trimming stripped 3 bases from V and 1 base from J, with 10 bases between. The CDR3 nucleotides read TGTGCCAGCAGTTTTGGGATAACGAGCAATCAGCCCCAGCATTTT. This encodes CASSFGITSNQPQHF.

This clonotype appeared many times. The chain carries TRBV9 and TRBJ1-6; a weak D match, TRBD1 (6 bases). Per the germline V gene, CDR1 is SGDLS and CDR2 is YYNGEE. Trimming pared 4 bases from V and 7 bases from J, leaving 18 bases between. The CDR3 has 16 residues. The CDR3 DNA reads TGTGCCAGCAGCCCAACCCCGGGGGGCGAGAATTCACCCCTCCACTTT. This translates into CASSPTPGGENSPLHF.

The table lists this clonotype with many counts. The chain carries TRBV13 and TRBJ2-7; 7 nucleotides match TRBD1. From germline, CDR1 is PRHDT and CDR2 FYEKMQ (reference sequence). V shed 5 bases and J 6 bases; nucleotides not matched to a gene: 7. The CDR3 consists of 13 residues. CDR3 protein: CASSLTGLSEQYF. DNA for the CDR3: TGTGCCAGCAGCCTGACAGGGCTGAGCGAGCAGTACTTC.

Concerning this clonotype: Sequence at one end of the junction differs from germline and may be a read error. The chain couples TRBV10-1 to TRBJ2-2; TRBD2 aligns across 11 bases. Germline lookup yields CDR1 WNHNN and CDR2 SYGVQD (reference sequence). This CDR3 spans 21 amino acids. The CDR3 DNA sequence: TGCGCCAGCAGAGAGTACTCCGGGACTAGCGGAAAAAGGAATGGCACCGGGGAGCTGTTTTTT. Residues: CASREYSGTSGKRNGTGELFF.

The chain uses TRBV5-6 and TRBJ2-5; D remains ambiguous. Per germline, CDR1 SGHDT and CDR2 YYEEEE. The CDR3 has 16 amino acids. V lost 0 bases and J 4 bases, leaving 16 bases between the germline ends. CDR3 sequence reads: CASSLESERRGETQYF. CDR3 DNA sequence: TGTGCCAGCAGCTTGGAGTCCGAAAGGAGAGGAGAGACCCAGTACTTC.

This clonotype was counted only a few times. This clone may be a read error of a much larger clone one base away. The rearrangement links TRBV3-1 to TRBJ2-3; possibly TRBD2 for D (6 bases). CDR1 is LGHDT, CDR2 YNNKEL, per germline (reference sequence). This CDR3 has 13 residues. V lost 7 bases, J lost 6 bases, and 14 bases lay in between. The CDR3 protein is CASKIPAGDTQYF. CDR3 nucleotides: TGTGCCAGCAAGATCCCGGCGGGGGATACGCAGTATTTT.

This clonotype was seen many times. The genes are TRBV3-1 and TRBJ2-1; D ambiguous. The V and J ends lost 0 bases and 7 bases respectively, with 10 bases between them. This CDR3 is built from 14 residues. From germline, CDR1 is LGHDT and CDR2 YNNKEL (reference sequence). The CDR3 DNA sequence: TGTGCCAGCAGCCAAGATCTAAAGGTAAATGAGCAGTTCTTC. This gives the protein CASSQDLKVNEQFF.

This clonotype has a count of ten or more. V and J are TRBV20-1 and TRBJ1-1; TRBD1 might be the D (6 bases). The CDR3 sequence is 14 residues long. Germline V gene lookup returns CDR1 DFQATT and CDR2 SNEGSKA (reference sequence). V lost 5 bases, J lost 1 base, and 14 bases lay in between. The DNA of the CDR3 is TGCAGTGCTGGAACAGGGTATCCGAACACTGAAGCTTTCTTT. The encoded protein is CSAGTGYPNTEAFF.

This clonotype occurred many times. This chain connects TRBV12-3 or TRBV12-4 to TRBJ2-1; 12 bases are a match to TRBD2. The CDR3 covers 15 residues. The V segment lost 7 bases and the J segment 5 bases; nucleotides outside the gene matches: 6. The CDR3 spells CASTLAGGPNNEQFF. DNA for the CDR3: TGTGCCAGCACCCTAGCGGGAGGGCCCAACAATGAGCAGTTCTTC.

This clonotype was seen repeatedly, ten times or more. Here the CDR3 DNA reads TGTGCCAGCAGTGATACTTTCCGCCTCCGGGACGCTAATCAGCCCCAGCATTTT. Its protein product is CASSDTFRLRDANQPQHF. The V and J genes are TRBV12-3 or TRBV12-4 and TRBJ1-5; perhaps TRBD1 as D (5 bases). This CDR3 contains 18 residues. Trimming removed 5 bases at V and 4 bases at J, with 24 bases between.

This clonotype appeared many times. This chain links TRBV29-1 with TRBJ2-4, with a tentative D call TRBD1 (5 bases). The CDR3 loop spans 15 amino acids. Trimming took off 0 bases at V and 1 base at J, with 10 bases between the two ends. The germline V gene encodes CDR1 SQVTM and CDR2 ANQGSEA. The CDR3 nucleotides read TGCAGCGTTGAAGAACAGCCAGGGGCCAAAAACATTCAGTACTTC. It codes for CSVEEQPGAKNIQYF.

This clonotype was observed at least ten times. This chain connects TRBV10-3 to TRBJ1-1; unclear D gene. The CDR3 contains 13 residues. The germline V gene has CDR1 ENHRY and CDR2 SYGVKD. With 6 bases removed from V and 4 bases from J, the gap between germline ends came to 12 bases. Here the CDR3 DNA reads TGTGCCATCAGGCCCGAATTAGCCACTGAAGCTTTCTTT. Protein product: CAIRPELATEAFF.

This clonotype has only a few counts. This chain uses TRBV18 with TRBJ2-1; D ambiguous. V was trimmed by 2 bases and J by 9 bases, leaving 11 bases between them. From germline, CDR1 is KGHSH and CDR2 LQKENI. The CDR3 extends over 13 amino acids. CDR3 sequence reads: CASSPISGGEQFF. The CDR3 region has the DNA TGTGCCAGCTCACCAATATCGGGTGGTGAGCAGTTCTTC. The full variable domain, with the rest looked up from reference TRBV18 and TRBJ2-1, is NAGVMQNPRHLVRRRGQEARLRCSPMKGHSHVYWYRQLPEEGLKFMVYLQKENIIDESGMPKERFSAEFPKEGPSILRIQQVVRGDSAAYFCASSPISGGEQFFGPGTRLTVL.

On this clonotype itself: A much larger clonotype is one base distant, so this may be a read error. The rearrangement links TRBV28 to TRBJ2-1; 12 bases map to TRBD2. V lost 3 bases, J lost 6 bases, and 9 bases stayed unmatched. CDR1 is MDHEN, CDR2 SYDVKM, per germline. The CDR3 runs to 17 residues. The CDR3 bases are TGTGCCAGCAGTTTTTCTAGCGGGAGGGCCCGAATCAATGAGCAGTTCTTC. It translates to CASSFSSGRARINEQFF.

V gene TRBV20-1 combines with J gene TRBJ2-7, with 10 nucleotides matching TRBD2. The germline CDR1 and CDR2 sequences are DFQATT and SNEGSKA (reference sequence). The V segment lost 6 bases and the J segment 4 bases; nucleotides outside the gene matches: 12. This CDR3 is built from 15 residues. The CDR3 bases are TGCAGTGCCCCCAGTGCTAGCGGGAGTATGTACGAGCAGTACTTC. This sequence encodes CSAPSASGSMYEQYF.

The rearrangement links TRBV9 to TRBJ2-1; 8 bases match TRBD2. The J call may be in error: the DNA end matches TRBJ2-3 better. The CDR3 runs to 16 residues. CDR1 is SGDLS, CDR2 YYNGEE, per germline. The CDR3 DNA reads as TGTGCCAGCAGCGCCTCCCCGACTAGCGCCTCACCCACGCAGTATTTT. Its protein is CASSASPTSASPTQYF.

The chain uses TRBV3-1 and TRBJ2-3; TRBD2 matches at 7 bases. The DNA end lines up better with TRBJ2-7; the J call may be wrong. Germline CDR1 reads LGHDT; CDR2 reads YNNKEL (reference sequence). The CDR3 spans 15 residues. CDR3 amino acids: CASSQDRLAAREQYF. Written as DNA, the CDR3 is TGTGCCAGCAGCCAAGATAGACTAGCCGCCCGCGAGCAGTACTTC.

Note on this clonotype: This CDR3 is missing its conserved last phenylalanine or tryptophan, likely due to a read error. The chain couples TRBV6-1 to TRBJ2-7; 15 bases fit TRBD2. This CDR3 is 21 amino acids long. Germline trimming cut 1 base from V and 0 bases from J; bases unmatched to any gene: 13. Germline CDR1 and CDR2: MNHNS and SASEGT. The CDR3 loop reads CASSEVRIGLAGGPSSYEQYS. CDR3 nucleotides: TGTGCCAGCAGTGAAGTGAGGATAGGACTAGCGGGAGGGCCGAGCTCCTACGAGCAGTACTCC.

At least ten counts were recorded for this clonotype. V gene TRBV20-1 combines with J gene TRBJ2-1, with unresolved D. V was cut by 7 bases and J by 4 bases, with 8 bases left in between. From germline, CDR1 is DFQATT and CDR2 SNEGSKA (reference sequence). The CDR3 contains 11 residues. The CDR3 DNA reads TGCAGTGTCCCACAATACAATGAGCAGTTCTTC. Encoded protein: CSVPQYNEQFF.

The chain links TRBV28 to TRBJ1-1; D remains unclear. CDR1 is MDHEN and CDR2 is SYDVKM in the germline V gene. The V and J ends lost 5 bases and 0 bases respectively, with 7 bases between them. There are 13 residues in the CDR3. The CDR3 loop is CASSRFMNTEAFF. Here the CDR3 DNA reads TGTGCCAGCAGTCGTTTTATGAACACTGAAGCTTTCTTT.